The 32 T cell receptor beta chains below were found in one sample sequenced in a study of blood T cell repertoires in COVID-19. The data were produced by immunoSEQ multiplex PCR, yet TCRdb's version contains in-frame clones alone and is incomplete. Among just under 300,000 clones listed, about 88% were seen once. Source material: peripheral blood. Receptor source: a man aged 65 to 85 with acute or convalescent COVID-19.

The chain employs TRBV7-2 and TRBJ1-6; TRBD1 matches at 7 bases. After removal of 3 bases from V and 7 bases from J, the junction contained 3 bases not matched to a gene. Germline values: CDR1 SGHTA, CDR2 FQGNSA. This CDR3 region has 14 residues. The CDR3 sequence is CASSLGQRNSPLHF. The CDR3 DNA reads as TGTGCCAGCAGCTTGGGACAGCGGAATTCACCCCTCCACTTT.

This clone was detected only once. The chain couples TRBV19 to TRBJ2-7; 9 positions agree with TRBD2. V lost 5 bases, J lost 5 bases, and 10 bases stayed unmatched. The germline CDR1 and CDR2 sequences are LNHDA and SQIVND (reference sequence). The CDR3 is 15 residues long. As DNA, the CDR3 is TGTGCCAGTAGTGTCTTAGCGGGAGTCGTCGACGAGCAGTACTTC. Translating it yields CASSVLAGVVDEQYF.

The chain uses TRBV29-1 and TRBJ1-5; perhaps TRBD1 as D (5 bases). Per the germline V gene, CDR1 is SQVTM and CDR2 is ANQGSEA. Trimming left V 3 bases short and J 4 bases short, with 10 bases between. The CDR3 is 13 residues long. The CDR3 region is CSVETALNQPQHF. The CDR3 DNA is TGCAGCGTTGAGACAGCCCTTAATCAGCCCCAGCATTTT.

The V and J genes are TRBV4-1 and TRBJ2-3, with D maybe TRBD1 (6 bases). V lost 0 bases and J lost 8, with 18 bases in between. The CDR3 totals 16 residues. Germline loops: CDR1 MGHRA, CDR2 YSYEKL. The CDR3 DNA sequence: TGCGCCAGCAGCCAAGATGGAGGCAGGGGCTGGGGTACGCAGTATTTT. It translates to CASSQDGGRGWGTQYF.

This clone was detected once. The chain carries TRBV19 and TRBJ2-5, with 13 bases identical to TRBD2. The CDR3 runs 15 residues. The germline gives CDR1 LNHDA, CDR2 SQIVND (reference sequence). V lost 5 bases to trimming and J lost 4 bases; unmatched junction nucleotides: 4. The CDR3 DNA follows: TGTGCCAGTAGTGAAGGACTAGCGGGAGTAGAGACCCAGTACTTC. It yields the protein CASSEGLAGVETQYF.

CDR3 loop: CASRRQTGTQYF. The CDR3 nucleotides read TGTGCCAGCCGTCGGCAGACAGGGACCCAGTACTTC. The gene calls are TRBV28 and TRBJ2-5; possibly TRBD1 for D (6 bases). The CDR3 has 12 residues. The germline V gene has CDR1 MDHEN and CDR2 SYDVKM. V lost 8 bases to trimming and J lost 7 bases, with 14 bases between them.

The chain carries TRBV24-1 and TRBJ2-1, with 9 bases identical to TRBD1. The CDR3 has 15 residues. V dropped 3 bases and J dropped 6; count of bases not matched to a gene: 5. In germline, CDR1 is KGHDR, CDR2 SFDVKD. CDR3: CATSDRDRDGNEQFF. CDR3 in DNA: TGTGCCACCAGTGATCGGGACAGGGATGGCAATGAGCAGTTCTTC.

The chain combines TRBV20-1 with TRBJ2-1; no clear D. V gave up 3 bases and J gave up 5 bases, with 5 bases separating them. CDR1 is DFQATT and CDR2 is SNEGSKA in the germline V gene (reference sequence). The CDR3 length is 11 residues. The CDR3 sequence: CSARRHNEQFF. The CDR3 coding sequence is TGCAGTGCTAGGCGTCACAATGAGCAGTTCTTC.

V usage is TRBV29-1 and J usage is TRBJ1-2; TRBD1 agrees at 7 bases. Germline V lookup: CDR1 SQVTM, CDR2 ANQGSEA. The length of the CDR3 is 12 residues. Trimming removed 6 bases from V and 2 bases from J; junction bases left unmatched: 3. CDR3 nucleotides: TGCAGCGTAATGACAGGGAACTATGGCTACACCTTC. It yields the protein CSVMTGNYGYTF.

The chain combines TRBV3-1 (or the pseudogene TRBV3-2) with TRBJ2-7; 10 bases fit TRBD2. CDR1 and CDR2 from the germline V gene are LGHDT and YNNKEL (reference sequence). The J segment lost 3 bases and the V segment lost 1 base, leaving 3 bases of the junction unmatched. The CDR3 contains 15 residues. CDR3 loop: CASSQGSSGSYEQYF. The CDR3 DNA reads TGTGCCAGCAGCCAAGGATCTAGCGGGAGCTACGAGCAGTACTTC.

V usage is TRBV6-6 and J usage is TRBJ2-2, with D possibly being TRBD1 (6 bases). This CDR3 region has 14 residues. The V and J ends lost 6 bases and 1 base respectively, with 9 bases between them. Germline V gene data show CDR1 as MNHNY and CDR2 as SVGAGI (reference sequence). CDR3 in amino acids: CASRMGQNTGELFF. The CDR3 DNA is TGTGCCAGCAGAATGGGACAGAACACCGGGGAGCTGTTTTTT.

This sequence joins TRBV28 and TRBJ2-1, with 8 positions matching TRBD1. The V segment lost 10 bases and the J segment 5 bases; nucleotides outside the gene matches: 7. Germline-derived CDR1 and CDR2 are MDHEN and SYDVKM. This CDR3 is 13 amino acids long. The CDR3 DNA reads TGTGCCATCAGGACAGGGTATAACAATGAGCAGTTCTTC. This translates into CAIRTGYNNEQFF.

The chain couples TRBV7-2 to TRBJ2-1, with TRBD1 matching 8 bases. CDR1 and CDR2 from the germline V gene are SGHTA and FQGNSA. The CDR3 is 16 residues long. V was clipped by 2 bases and J by 11 bases; unmatched bases: 14. The CDR3 spells CASSLQPRGQGSKQFF. As DNA, the CDR3 is TGTGCCAGCAGCTTACAACCACGAGGACAGGGTTCCAAGCAGTTCTTC.

This clone was seen only once. CDR3 coding DNA: TGTGCCAGCAGTCGGCCATTGGGCCCGAACACTGAAGCTTTCTTT. This sequence encodes CASSRPLGPNTEAFF. The V and J genes are TRBV6-2 or TRBV6-3 and TRBJ1-1; no firm D call. Trimming left V 5 bases short and J 1 base short, with 14 bases between. The CDR3 consists of 15 residues. Germline lookup yields CDR1 MNHEY and CDR2 SVGEGT.

The chain couples TRBV5-6 to TRBJ2-5, with D tentatively TRBD2 (5 bases). Germline V CDR1 and CDR2: SGHDT, YYEEEE. The CDR3 extends over 12 amino acids. Trimming removed 5 bases at V and 9 bases at J, with 14 bases between. The CDR3 nucleotides are TGTGCCAGCAGTTCCGAGAGGGCGTCCCAGTACTTC. Its translation is CASSSERASQYF.

V usage is TRBV2 and J usage is TRBJ1-2, with 10 bases that match TRBD1. J was trimmed by 7 bases and V by 4 bases; bases with no gene match: 6. The CDR3 runs to 14 residues. Germline V lookup: CDR1 SNHLY, CDR2 FYNNEI. The CDR3 here is CASSGDRGRGGYTF. CDR3 DNA: TGTGCCAGCAGTGGGGACAGGGGACGGGGTGGCTACACCTTC.

The rearrangement uses TRBV28 and TRBJ1-2; D is undetermined. The CDR3 sequence is 12 residues long. V was pared by 5 bases and J by 6 bases, with 10 bases between. Looked up from germline, CDR1 is MDHEN and CDR2 is SYDVKM. In nucleotides, the CDR3 is TGTGCCAGCAGTCCCCGGAGTCATGGCTACACCTTC. It translates to CASSPRSHGYTF.

This chain links TRBV6-5 with TRBJ2-1, with TRBD2 matching over 9 bases. Trimming at V came to 7 bases and at J to 5 bases, leaving 6 bases not matched to a gene. This CDR3 has 14 residues. The germline gives CDR1 MNHEY, CDR2 SVGAGI. The CDR3 coding sequence is TGTGCCAGCAAACCGGGACTAGCAAACAATGAGCAGTTCTTC. It specifies CASKPGLANNEQFF.

The chain joins TRBV7-2 to TRBJ1-5, with TRBD1 identical over 7 bases. The germline gives CDR1 SGHTA, CDR2 FQGNSA. The CDR3 is 15 residues long. Trimming at V came to 2 bases and at J to 5 bases, leaving 6 bases not matched to a gene. CDR3 sequence reads: CASSLNRGMDQPQHF. The CDR3 DNA follows: TGTGCCAGCAGCTTAAACAGGGGTATGGATCAGCCCCAGCATTTT.

This chain joins TRBV25-1 and TRBJ1-1; D may be TRBD1 (5 bases). This CDR3 comprises 16 residues. V gave up 0 bases and J gave up 2 bases, with 13 bases separating them. Germline CDR1 and CDR2: MGHDK and SYGVNS. The CDR3 is CASSEYPGRGNTEAFF. In DNA, the CDR3 is TGTGCCAGCAGTGAATACCCCGGGAGGGGAAACACTGAAGCTTTCTTT.

This chain connects TRBV2 to TRBJ2-3; weak D call: TRBD1 (5 bases). CDR1 is SNHLY and CDR2 is FYNNEI in the germline V gene. Trimming took 5 bases from V and 0 from J, leaving 9 bases between them. The CDR3 extends over 14 amino acids. This CDR3 is CASSPRQSTDTQYF. In DNA form, the CDR3 reads TGTGCCAGCAGTCCAAGACAGAGCACAGATACGCAGTATTTT. The variable domain in full, completed from reference TRBV2 and TRBJ2-3, reads EPEVTQTPSHQVTQMGQEVILRCVPISNHLYFYWYRQILGQKVEFLVSFYNNEISEKSEIFDDQFSVERPDGSNFTLKIRSTKLEDSAMYFCASSPRQSTDTQYFGPGTRLTVL.

Points on this clone: One junction end disagrees with the germline gene, perhaps due to a read error. The gene calls are TRBV7-2 and TRBJ2-7; tentatively, D is TRBD2 (6 bases). The V gene's germline CDR1 is SGHTA and CDR2 FQGNSA. The CDR3 is 15 amino acids. The CDR3 here is CASSLGGIAFYGQYF. CDR3 nucleotides: TGTGCCAGCAGCTTAGGCGGGATCGCCTTTTACGGGCAGTACTTC.

The genes are TRBV3-1 (or the pseudogene TRBV3-2) and TRBJ2-1; 12 nucleotides align to TRBD2. Germline CDR1 reads LGHDT; CDR2 reads YNNKEL (reference sequence). The CDR3 sequence is 15 residues long. Germline trimming cut 4 bases from V and 7 bases from J; bases unmatched to any gene: 5. Here the CDR3 reads CASSPTGTSGNEQFF. In DNA form, the CDR3 reads TGTGCCAGCAGCCCCACCGGGACTAGCGGGAATGAGCAGTTCTTC.

The chain links TRBV7-2 to TRBJ2-7; the D gene is possibly TRBD1 (6 bases). In germline, CDR1 is SGHTA, CDR2 FQGNSA. The CDR3 loop spans 13 amino acids. V was clipped by 5 bases and J by 4 bases, with 12 bases between them. CDR3 amino acids: CASSTSRGYEQYF. For the CDR3, the DNA is TGTGCCAGCAGCACATCCAGGGGTTACGAGCAGTACTTC.

This rearrangement joins TRBV6-5 to TRBJ2-1, with 9 bases that match TRBD1. Germline V CDR1 and CDR2: MNHEY, SVGAGI. The J segment lost 6 bases and the V segment lost 5 bases, leaving 8 bases of the junction unmatched. The CDR3 is 15 amino acids. Written as DNA, the CDR3 is TGTGCCAGCAGTCCCCGGGACAGGGTGGGCAATGAGCAGTTCTTC. Its protein is CASSPRDRVGNEQFF.

The chain is built from TRBV2 and TRBJ2-1; 13 bases are a match to TRBD2. Per the germline V gene, CDR1 is SNHLY and CDR2 is FYNNEI. This CDR3 has 16 amino acids. Trimming removed 0 bases from V and 9 bases from J; junction bases left unmatched: 5. This CDR3 reads CASSEARTSGGSEQFF. The DNA of the CDR3 is TGTGCCAGCAGTGAAGCTCGGACTAGCGGGGGTAGTGAGCAGTTCTTC.

The chain employs TRBV15 and TRBJ2-1; D unclear. Trimming shortened V by 8 bases and J by 4 bases, and 6 bases separated the two germline ends. Germline V gives CDR1 LNHNV, CDR2 YYDKDF (reference sequence). The CDR3 has 11 residues. CDR3 DNA sequence: TGTGCCACCGCCGGGTACAATGAGCAGTTCTTC. As protein: CATAGYNEQFF.

This clone was counted ten times or more. V gene TRBV20-1 combines with J gene TRBJ2-7; D gene uncertain. This CDR3 is built from 11 residues. With 2 bases removed from V and 4 bases from J, the gap between germline ends came to 6 bases. From germline, CDR1 is DFQATT and CDR2 SNEGSKA (reference sequence). The CDR3 is CSARLQYEQYF. The CDR3 DNA reads as TGCAGTGCTAGACTTCAGTACGAGCAGTACTTC.

The gene calls are TRBV5-3 and TRBJ2-1; 7 nucleotides line up with TRBD2. TRBV5-3 carries the ORF label, with uncertain function. This CDR3 spans 16 amino acids. V was pared by 4 bases and J by 5 bases, with 12 bases of the junction left unmatched. CDR3 bases: TGTGCCAGAAGCCGAGGGAGGGAAAAACCCGACAATGAGCAGTTCTTC. The encoded protein is CARSRGREKPDNEQFF.

This chain links TRBV5-1 with TRBJ2-5; D is unclear. Between the trimmed V and J ends, which lost 3 bases and 0 bases, there was a span of 6 bases. This CDR3 comprises 13 residues. Germline lookup yields CDR1 SGHRS and CDR2 YFSETQ. The CDR3 DNA reads TGCGCCAGCAGCTCTCAGTACCAAGAGACCCAGTACTTC. Translated, it gives CASSSQYQETQYF.

The V and J genes are TRBV6-1 and TRBJ2-1, with 8 bases aligning to TRBD2. This CDR3 contains 17 residues. Germline CDR1 reads MNHNS; CDR2 reads SASEGT. J lost 6 bases, V lost 2 bases, and 12 bases had no gene match. The CDR3 bases are TGTGCCAGCAGTGAACAACCTCCGGGACTAGTCGCCAATGAGCAGTTCTTC. This translates into CASSEQPPGLVANEQFF.

V is TRBV28 and J is TRBJ1-5; D unclear. This CDR3 is 14 amino acids long. Germline assignment: CDR1 MDHEN and CDR2 SYDVKM. The germline V and J ends were trimmed by 1 base and 0 bases, with 4 bases remaining between them. CDR3 sequence (DNA): TGTGCCAGCAGTTTATTAGTTAGCAATCAGCCCCAGCATTTT. As protein: CASSLLVSNQPQHF.